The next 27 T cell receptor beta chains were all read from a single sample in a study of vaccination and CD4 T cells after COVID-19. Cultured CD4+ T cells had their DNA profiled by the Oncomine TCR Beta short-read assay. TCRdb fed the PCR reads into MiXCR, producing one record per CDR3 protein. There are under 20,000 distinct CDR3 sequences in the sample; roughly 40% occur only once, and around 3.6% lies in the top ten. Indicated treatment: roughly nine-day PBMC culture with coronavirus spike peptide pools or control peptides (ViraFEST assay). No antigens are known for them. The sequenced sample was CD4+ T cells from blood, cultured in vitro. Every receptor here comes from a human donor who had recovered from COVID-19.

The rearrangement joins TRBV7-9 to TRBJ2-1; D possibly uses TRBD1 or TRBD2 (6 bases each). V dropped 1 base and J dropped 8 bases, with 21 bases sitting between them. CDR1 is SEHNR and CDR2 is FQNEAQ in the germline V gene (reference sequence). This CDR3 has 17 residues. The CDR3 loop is CASSLEGGVMLGYEQFF. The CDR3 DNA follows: TGTGCCAGCAGCTTAGAGGGGGGCGTTATGTTAGGTTATGAGCAGTTCTTC.

The CDR3 region is CAWSKMGARMNTEAFF. In DNA, the CDR3 is TGTGCCTGGAGTAAGATGGGGGCCCGCATGAACACTGAAGCTTTCTTT. This rearrangement joins TRBV30 to TRBJ1-1; D is possibly TRBD1 (6 bases). Trimming pared 2 bases from V and 0 bases from J, leaving 16 bases between. Germline values: CDR1 GTSNPN, CDR2 SVGIG (reference sequence). This CDR3 has 16 amino acids.

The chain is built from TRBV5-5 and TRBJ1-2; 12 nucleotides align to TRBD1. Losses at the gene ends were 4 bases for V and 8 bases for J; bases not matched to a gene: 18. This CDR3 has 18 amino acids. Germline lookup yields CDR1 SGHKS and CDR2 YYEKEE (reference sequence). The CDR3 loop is CASSPIIASGQGAFGYTF. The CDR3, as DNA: TGTGCCAGCAGCCCAATAATCGCCTCGGGACAGGGGGCTTTCGGCTACACCTTC.

This CDR3 reads CASSQTGTDGYTF. The DNA for the CDR3 is TGTGCCAGCAGCCAAACCGGGACGGACGGCTACACCTTC. The genes are TRBV7-9 and TRBJ1-2, with D possibly TRBD1 on 5 matching bases. The CDR3 loop spans 13 amino acids. Germline loops: CDR1 SEHNR, CDR2 FQNEAQ (reference sequence). V was trimmed by 5 bases and J by 8 bases, leaving 15 bases between them.

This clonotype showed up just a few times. For the CDR3, the DNA is TGTGCCAGCAGCTCCGGACCAGGGACCGGGGAGCTGTTTTTT. Protein sequence: CASSSGPGTGELFF. This chain uses TRBV5-4 with TRBJ2-2; weak D call: TRBD1 (5 bases). CDR3 size: 14 residues. Trimming shortened V by 3 bases and J by 5 bases, and 11 bases separated the two germline ends. CDR1 is SGHNT, CDR2 YYREEE, per germline (reference sequence).

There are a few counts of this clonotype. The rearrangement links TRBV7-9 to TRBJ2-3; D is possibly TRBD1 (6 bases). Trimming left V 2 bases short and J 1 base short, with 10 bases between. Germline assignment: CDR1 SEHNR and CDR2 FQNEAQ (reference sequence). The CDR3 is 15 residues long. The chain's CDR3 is CASSLSNRGTDTQYF. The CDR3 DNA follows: TGTGCCAGCAGCTTATCTAACAGGGGCACAGATACGCAGTATTTT.

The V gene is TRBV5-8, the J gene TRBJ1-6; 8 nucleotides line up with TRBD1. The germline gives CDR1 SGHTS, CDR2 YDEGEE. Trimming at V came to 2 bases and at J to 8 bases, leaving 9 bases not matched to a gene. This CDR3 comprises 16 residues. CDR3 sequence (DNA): TGTGCCAGCAGCTTAGGAAGGACAGGGAGTGATTCACCCCTCCACTTT. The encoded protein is CASSLGRTGSDSPLHF.

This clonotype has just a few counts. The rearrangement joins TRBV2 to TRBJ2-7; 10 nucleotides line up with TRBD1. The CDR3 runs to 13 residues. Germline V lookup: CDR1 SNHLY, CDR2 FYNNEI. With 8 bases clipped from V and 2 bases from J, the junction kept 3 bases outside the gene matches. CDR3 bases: TGTGCCAGCCTCGGGACAGGGGCCTACGAGCAGTACTTC. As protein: CASLGTGAYEQYF.

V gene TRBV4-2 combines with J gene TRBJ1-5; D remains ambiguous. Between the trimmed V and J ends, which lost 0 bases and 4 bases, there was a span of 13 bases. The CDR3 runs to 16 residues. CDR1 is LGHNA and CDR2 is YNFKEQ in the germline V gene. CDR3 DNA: TGTGCCAGCAGCCAAGATTTATTTGGCGGGAATCAGCCCCAGCATTTT. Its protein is CASSQDLFGGNQPQHF.

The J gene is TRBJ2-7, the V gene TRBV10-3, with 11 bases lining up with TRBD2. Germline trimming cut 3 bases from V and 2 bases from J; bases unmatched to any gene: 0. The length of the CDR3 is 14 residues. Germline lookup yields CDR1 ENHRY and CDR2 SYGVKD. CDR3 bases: TGTGCCATCAGTGAACTAGCGGGAGCCTACGAGCAGTACTTC. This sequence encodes CAISELAGAYEQYF.

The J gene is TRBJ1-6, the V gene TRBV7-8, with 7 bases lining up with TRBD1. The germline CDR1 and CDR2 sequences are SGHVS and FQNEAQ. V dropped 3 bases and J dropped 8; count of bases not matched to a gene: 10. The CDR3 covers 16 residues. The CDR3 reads CASSFEYRGRDSPLHF. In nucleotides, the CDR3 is TGTGCCAGCAGCTTTGAGTACAGGGGTCGAGATTCACCCCTCCACTTT.

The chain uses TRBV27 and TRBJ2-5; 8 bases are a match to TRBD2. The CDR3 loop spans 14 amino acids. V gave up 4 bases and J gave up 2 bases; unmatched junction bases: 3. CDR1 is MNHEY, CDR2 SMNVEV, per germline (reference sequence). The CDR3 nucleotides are TGTGCCAGCAGTTCTACTAGCGGACAAGAGACCCAGTACTTC. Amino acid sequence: CASSSTSGQETQYF.

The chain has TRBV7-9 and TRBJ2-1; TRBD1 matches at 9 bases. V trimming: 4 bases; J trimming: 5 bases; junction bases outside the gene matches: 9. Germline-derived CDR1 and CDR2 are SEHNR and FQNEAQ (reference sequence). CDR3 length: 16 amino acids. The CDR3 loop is CASSSPLGTGHNEQFF. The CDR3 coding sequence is TGTGCCAGCAGCTCTCCCCTCGGGACAGGGCACAATGAGCAGTTCTTC.

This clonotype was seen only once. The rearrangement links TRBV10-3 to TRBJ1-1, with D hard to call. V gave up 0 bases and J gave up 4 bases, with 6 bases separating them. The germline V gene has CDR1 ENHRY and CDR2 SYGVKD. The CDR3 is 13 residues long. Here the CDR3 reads CAISESEGTEAFF. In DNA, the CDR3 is TGTGCCATCAGTGAGTCAGAGGGCACTGAAGCTTTCTTT.

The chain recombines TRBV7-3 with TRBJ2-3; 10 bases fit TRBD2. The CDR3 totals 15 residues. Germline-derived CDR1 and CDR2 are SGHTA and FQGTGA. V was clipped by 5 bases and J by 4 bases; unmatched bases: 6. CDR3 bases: TGTGCCAGCAGCCTATCCGGGACTAGCGCAGATACGCAGTATTTT. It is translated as CASSLSGTSADTQYF.

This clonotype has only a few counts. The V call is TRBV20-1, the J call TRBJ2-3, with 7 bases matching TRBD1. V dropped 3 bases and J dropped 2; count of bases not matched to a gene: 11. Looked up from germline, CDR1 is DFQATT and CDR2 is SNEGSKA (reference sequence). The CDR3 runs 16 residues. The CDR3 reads CSARVEPGQFTDTQYF. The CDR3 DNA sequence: TGCAGTGCTAGGGTTGAACCGGGACAGTTCACAGATACGCAGTATTTT.

CDR3 sequence (DNA): TGTGCCAGCAGCTTAGGAGGGCCCAGCTCCTACAATGAGCAGTTCTTC. As protein: CASSLGGPSSYNEQFF. The chain uses TRBV7-6 and TRBJ2-1, with a possible D match to TRBD2 (5 bases). CDR3 size: 16 residues. Germline V gene lookup returns CDR1 SGHVS and CDR2 FNYEAQ. Between the trimmed V and J ends, which lost 1 base and 0 bases, there was a span of 10 bases.

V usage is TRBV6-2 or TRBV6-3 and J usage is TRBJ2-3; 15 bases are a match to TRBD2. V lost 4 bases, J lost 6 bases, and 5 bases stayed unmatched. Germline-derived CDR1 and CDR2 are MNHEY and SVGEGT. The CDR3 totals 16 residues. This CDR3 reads CASSWGLAGGQDTQYF. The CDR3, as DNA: TGTGCCAGCAGTTGGGGACTAGCGGGAGGACAGGATACGCAGTATTTT.

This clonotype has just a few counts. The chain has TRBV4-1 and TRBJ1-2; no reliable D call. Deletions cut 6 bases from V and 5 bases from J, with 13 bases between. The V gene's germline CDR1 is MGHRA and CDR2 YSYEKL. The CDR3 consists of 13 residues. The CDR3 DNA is TGCGCCAGCAGTCCCGACACGTCTTATGGCTACACCTTC. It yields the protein CASSPDTSYGYTF.

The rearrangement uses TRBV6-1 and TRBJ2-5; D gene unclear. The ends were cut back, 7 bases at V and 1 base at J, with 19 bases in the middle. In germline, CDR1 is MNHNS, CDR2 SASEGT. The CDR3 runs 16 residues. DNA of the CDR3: TGTGCCAGCAAAGAGGACGGGCCTATAATCCAAGAGACCCAGTACTTC. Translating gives CASKEDGPIIQETQYF.

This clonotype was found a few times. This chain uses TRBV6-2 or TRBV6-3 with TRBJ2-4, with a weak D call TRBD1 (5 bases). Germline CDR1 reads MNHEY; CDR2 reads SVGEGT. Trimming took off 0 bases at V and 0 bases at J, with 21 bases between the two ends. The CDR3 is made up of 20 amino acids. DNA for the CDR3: TGTGCCAGCAGTTACTCGAGAAGCCGCTGGACAAGCCTAGCCAAAAACATTCAGTACTTC. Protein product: CASSYSRSRWTSLAKNIQYF.

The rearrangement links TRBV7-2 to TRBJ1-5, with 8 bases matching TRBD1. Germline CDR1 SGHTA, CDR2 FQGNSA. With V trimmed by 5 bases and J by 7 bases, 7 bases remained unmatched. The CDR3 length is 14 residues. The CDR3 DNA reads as TGTGCCAGCAGCACCAGGACAGGGAACCAGCCCCAGCATTTT. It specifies CASSTRTGNQPQHF.

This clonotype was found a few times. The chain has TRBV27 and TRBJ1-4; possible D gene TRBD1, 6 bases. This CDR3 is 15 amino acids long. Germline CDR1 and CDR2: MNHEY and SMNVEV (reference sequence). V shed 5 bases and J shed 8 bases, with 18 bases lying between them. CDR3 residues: CASSLKPGHIEKLFF. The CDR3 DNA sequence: TGTGCCAGCAGTCTTAAACCGGGACACATAGAAAAACTGTTTTTT.

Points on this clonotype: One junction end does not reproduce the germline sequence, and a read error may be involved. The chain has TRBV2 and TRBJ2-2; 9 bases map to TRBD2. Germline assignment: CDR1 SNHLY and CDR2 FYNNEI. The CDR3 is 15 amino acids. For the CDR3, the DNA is TGTGCCAGCAGGGCCGGGACTAGCACCACCGGGGAGCCGTTTTTT. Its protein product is CASRAGTSTTGEPFF.

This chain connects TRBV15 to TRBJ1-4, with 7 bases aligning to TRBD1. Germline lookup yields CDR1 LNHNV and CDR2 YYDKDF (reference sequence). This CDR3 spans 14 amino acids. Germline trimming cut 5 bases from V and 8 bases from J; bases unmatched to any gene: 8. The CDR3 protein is CATSLDRAGEKLFF. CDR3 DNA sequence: TGTGCCACCAGCCTAGACAGGGCGGGAGAAAAACTGTTTTTT.

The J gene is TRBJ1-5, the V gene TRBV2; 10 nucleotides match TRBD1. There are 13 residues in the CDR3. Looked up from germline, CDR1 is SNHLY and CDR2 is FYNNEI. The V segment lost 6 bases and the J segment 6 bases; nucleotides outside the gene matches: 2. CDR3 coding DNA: TGTGCCAGCAGAGACAGGGGGCGTCAGCCCCAGCATTTT. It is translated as CASRDRGRQPQHF.

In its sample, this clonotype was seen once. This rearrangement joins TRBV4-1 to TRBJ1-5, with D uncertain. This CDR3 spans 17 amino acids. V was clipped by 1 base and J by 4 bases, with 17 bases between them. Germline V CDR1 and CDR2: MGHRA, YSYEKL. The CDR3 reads CASSQVLTRNQNQPQHF. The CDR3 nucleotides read TGCGCCAGCAGCCAAGTCCTGACCCGAAATCAAAATCAGCCCCAGCATTTT.